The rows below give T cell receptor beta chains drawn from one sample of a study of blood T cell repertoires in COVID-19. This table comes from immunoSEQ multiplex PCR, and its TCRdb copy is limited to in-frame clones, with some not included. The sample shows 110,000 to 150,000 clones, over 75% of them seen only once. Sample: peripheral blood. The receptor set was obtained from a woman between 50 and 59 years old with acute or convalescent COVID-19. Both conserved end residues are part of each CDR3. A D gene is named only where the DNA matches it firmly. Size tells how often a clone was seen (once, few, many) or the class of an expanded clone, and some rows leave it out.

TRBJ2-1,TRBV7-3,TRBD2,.,CASSTVGLAVNNEQFF,TGTGCCAGCAGCACTGTGGGACTAGCGGTAAACAATGAGCAGTTCTTC
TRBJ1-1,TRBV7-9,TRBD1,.,CASSGTGGFPDAEAFF,TGTGCCAGCAGCGGGACAGGGGGCTTCCCGGACGCTGAAGCTTTCTTT
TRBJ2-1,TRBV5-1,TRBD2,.,CASSSLQAGGSPNEQFF,TGCGCCAGCAGCTCCTTACAAGCGGGAGGGTCCCCCAATGAGCAGTTCTTC
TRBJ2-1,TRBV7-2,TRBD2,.,CASSFLAGEFNEQFF,TGTGCCAGCAGCTTCTTGGCGGGGGAGTTCAATGAGCAGTTCTTC
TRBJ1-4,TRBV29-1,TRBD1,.,CSAAQGRNEKLFF,TGCAGCGCCGCACAGGGGAGGAATGAAAAACTGTTTTTT
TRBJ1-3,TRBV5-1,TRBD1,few,CASSPGTAASGNTIYF,TGCGCCAGCAGCCCCGGGACAGCGGCATCTGGAAACACCATATATTTT
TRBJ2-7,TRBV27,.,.,CASSLARQIHYEQYF,TGTGCCAGCAGTTTAGCTCGACAGATCCACTACGAGCAGTACTTC
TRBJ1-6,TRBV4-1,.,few,CASSQDPSGGSSSLHF,TGCGCCAGCAGCCAAGATCCGTCGGGGGGGAGTTCGTCCCTCCACTTT
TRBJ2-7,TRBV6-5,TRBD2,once,CATRVGGGPEQYF,TGTGCCACGAGGGTTGGCGGGGGGCCCGAGCAGTACTTC
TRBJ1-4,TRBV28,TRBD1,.,CASRSGTGDEKLFF,TGTGCCAGCAGATCCGGGACAGGGGATGAAAAACTGTTTTTT
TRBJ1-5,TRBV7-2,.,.,CASSSSGVSAQPQHF,TGTGCCAGCAGCTCATCCGGGGTGTCCGCTCAGCCCCAGCATTTT
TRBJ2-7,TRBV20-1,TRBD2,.,CSPKRGEEQYF,TGCAGTCCGAAACGGGGGGAAGAGCAGTACTTC
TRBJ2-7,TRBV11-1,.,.,CASSLVQGRGYEQYF,TGTGCCAGCAGCTTAGTCCAGGGAAGGGGATACGAGCAGTACTTC
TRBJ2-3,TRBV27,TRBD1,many,CATGDRGGADTQYF,TGTGCCACCGGGGACAGGGGAGGGGCAGATACGCAGTATTTT
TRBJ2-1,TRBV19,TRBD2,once,CASSIGTSKYNEQFF,TGTGCCAGTAGTATAGGGACTAGCAAATACAATGAGCAGTTCTTC
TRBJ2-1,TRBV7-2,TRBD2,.,CASSYMTSGSGYEQFF,TGTGCCAGCAGCTACATGACTAGCGGGAGTGGCTATGAGCAGTTCTTC